This TCR beta chain was captured by sequencing in a study of blood T cell repertoires in COVID-19. The V and J ends lost 4 bases and 0 bases, in that order; junction bases with no gene match: 10. The CDR3 has 17 residues. Germline CDR1 is SQVTM and CDR2 is ANQGSEA. Only in-frame clones appear in the TCRdb table, and some are missing; sequencing was by immunoSEQ multiplex PCR. The data contain more than 45,000 clones, approximately 89% of them singletons. Source material: peripheral blood. The chain uses TRBV29-1 and TRBJ2-1; 9 nucleotides line up with TRBD2. This receptor was obtained from a human donor in a cohort sampled during active COVID-19. CDR3 protein: CSVGGGLAKSSYNEQFF. The CDR3 nucleotides read TGCAGCGTTGGGGGGGGACTAGCAAAGAGCTCCTACAATGAGCAGTTCTTC.